This T cell receptor (beta chain) was obtained from a study of cytomegalovirus exposure and HLA in healthy donors. CDR1 and CDR2 from the germline V gene are LGHNT and FRNRAP. Trimming removed 5 bases at V and 0 bases at J, with 31 bases between. The CDR3 runs to 21 residues. Primers: 60 Vbeta forward and 13 Jbeta reverse. The protocol was immunoSEQ multiplex PCR, while the TCRdb copy is restricted to in-frame clones and leaves out a portion. The table includes some 180,000 clones, approximately 84% detected once. Specimen: PBMCs. The TCR sequence derives from a female donor in good health and CMV-seronegative. The chain is built from TRBV12-5 and TRBJ1-1, with D possibly matching TRBD1 (6 bases). As DNA, the CDR3 is TGTGCTAGTGGTCCCCCGATTTGGGACAACACGGAATGGGGGCTGAACACTGAAGCTTTCTTT. Protein: CASGPPIWDNTEWGLNTEAFF.